The source of this TCR beta chain is a study of CD8 T cells in Susac syndrome (dated by TCRdb to about 2019). For the wider study: Repertoire sequencing was used to test whether CD8+ T cell activation and differentiation in Susac syndrome was antigen driven. CD8+ T cell repertoire clonality was compared between more than 9 healthy donors, some 14 Susac syndrome patients and approximately 16 multiple sclerosis patients. General study outcomes and caveats: The study acknowledged that relatively few individuals were included in the TCR sequencing and HLA analysis.

The CDR3 measures 13 amino acids from cysteine to phenylalanine. Of the read, only the CDR3 DNA is kept; its 39 bases are in frame from base 1. V and J are trimmed by 1 base and 10 bases, and the gene matches miss 4 bases of the junction. As encoded in the germline V gene (reference sequence), CDR1 is LNHDA while CDR2 is SQIVND. RNA was extracted using the RNeasy kit, and about 0.5 to 1 microgram was reverse transcribed with random hexamers. The immunoSEQ multiplex PCR assay, which covers 54 Vbeta and 13 Jbeta segments, was used to amplify TCR beta CDR3 regions. Bias from PCR amplification was corrected by using a synthetic template baseline for primer optimization and for computational correction. Processing in the source paper ran as follows. Reads were annotated to V, D and J genes per IMGT and analyzed with immunoSEQ Analyzer, keeping only productive sequences. Clonality was computed as one minus Shannon entropy normalized by log2 of the number of productive unique sequences. Public and private clones were assessed among the 100 most prevalent clones of each patient and control. Clones were defined as Susac-specific if absent from the healthy and MS cohorts, from over a thousand published viral clones and from other ImmuneACCESS disease sequences. TCRdb applied fastp at Q25 and MiXCR to the public reads, then kept only in-frame beta chains. Every distinct CDR3 protein forms one entry, paired with its most common genes and DNA. TCRdb's processing, not the study's, gives the V and J calls here. The sample contains 170,000 or so distinct CDR3 sequences, around 95% of them found a single time. About 0.15% of the sample lies in the top ten.

High-throughput TCR beta sequencing profiled peripheral blood CD8+ and CD4+ T cells from healthy donors, Susac syndrome patients and multiple sclerosis patients. Treatment-naive patients with stable or active relapsing-remitting disease fulfilling revised McDonald criteria were used as multiple sclerosis controls. Bulk CD8+ and CD4+ T cells were purified by magnetic negative isolation, while CD8+ TEMRA cells were enriched using FACS. Blood was drawn into EDTA tubes, processed within 24 hours, and PBMCs were isolated by density gradient centrifugation. PBMCs destined for TCR sequencing were cryopreserved in liquid nitrogen and later thawed in a 37 °C water bath. The sorted or isolated CD4+, CD8+ and CD8+ TEMRA cells reached a purity of at least 90%. Comments on this clonotype: Its antigen is currently not known. No base quality values were provided; no much bigger clone lies one nucleotide off.

The specimen was CD8+ T cells from PBMCs. The chain couples TRBV19 to TRBJ2-1, with 7 bases in between that match TRBD1. The TCR sequence derives from a human donor with multiple sclerosis. Read as DNA, the sequence is TGTGCCAGTAGTATAGTAAAGGACAGGGAGCAGTTCTTC. This translates into CASSIVKDREQFF.